This TCR beta chain was sequenced in a study of T cell repertoires in cytomegalovirus infection. Study information: Public TCR beta signatures marked donors with CMV infection and the matching HLA. Study-wide results and limits: HLA-C-restricted CMV clonotypes gave the most frequent clonotype in two of eight donors. Cumulative frequency of public TCR beta families picked out carriers of CMV plus the relevant HLA.

Germline CDR1 reads MNHEY; CDR2 reads SMNVEV (reference sequence). V dropped 4 bases and J dropped 4 bases, with 20 bases sitting between them. CDR3 length: 16 residues. TCRdb fed the reads into MiXCR, producing one record per CDR3 protein. The sample has about 250,000 distinct CDR3 sequences; approximately 7% are singletons. This clonotype was counted many times. Antigen unknown. Sequenced sample: PBMCs. V is TRBV27 and J is TRBJ2-7, with D perhaps matching TRBD2 (5 bases). The sequence was obtained from a human donor in good health (CMV status not recorded). Some clones in this sample may be carry-over from other donors' samples. This chain's CDR3 is CASSSARLGRKYEQYF. In DNA, the CDR3 is TGTGCCAGCAGTTCCGCCCGGCTGGGGAGAAAGTACGAGCAGTACTTC.